Listed here are 31 T cell receptor beta chains from one sample, sequenced in a study of EBV T-cell therapy then PD-1 blockade in nasopharyngeal carcinoma. No antigen has been assigned to these receptors. Profiled with immunoSEQ multiplex PCR; TCRdb holds only in-frame clones, not every one. The sample yields about 22,000 clones, over 65% seen once. The treatment: AdE1-LMPpoly-expanded autologous EBV-specific T-cell therapy followed by anti-PD-1 nivolumab. This specimen consisted of CD8+ T cells from blood, obtained at day -245 from a patient whose treatment included autologous EBV-specific T cells and nivolumab. The source of these receptors is a middle-aged man with nasopharyngeal carcinoma.

The V and J genes are TRBV4-2 and TRBJ2-2; D uncertain. CDR1 is LGHNA and CDR2 is YNFKEQ in the germline V gene. The CDR3 runs 11 residues. V was clipped by 0 bases and J by 9 bases, with 2 bases between them. In nucleotides, the CDR3 is TGTGCCAGCAGCCAAGACCGGGAGCTGTTTTTT. As protein: CASSQDRELFF.

This chain links TRBV5-5 with TRBJ1-2; D unresolved. V lost 5 bases and J 7 bases, leaving 12 bases between the germline ends. Germline CDR1 and CDR2: SGHKS and YYEKEE (reference sequence). CDR3 length: 12 amino acids. The CDR3 spells CASRGPMGGYTF. In nucleotides, the CDR3 is TGTGCCAGCAGAGGTCCGATGGGTGGCTACACCTTC. Together with reference TRBV5-5 and TRBJ1-2, the CDR3 gives the full variable domain: DAGVTQSPTHLIKTRGQQVTLRCSPISGHKSVSWYQQVLGQGPQFIFQYYEKEERGRGNFPDRFSARQFPNYSSELNVNALLLGDSALYLCASRGPMGGYTFGSGTRLTVV.

The rearrangement uses TRBV4-3 and TRBJ2-7, with TRBD2 identical over 8 bases. This CDR3 spans 17 amino acids. Trimming took 2 bases from V and 2 from J; bases not matched to a gene: 11. The germline gives CDR1 LGHNA, CDR2 YSLEER. In DNA form, the CDR3 reads TGCGCCAGCAGCCAAACCCTTGAAGCGGGGGAGGCCTACGAGCAGTACTTC. Amino acids: CASSQTLEAGEAYEQYF.

This clone turned up a few times. The chain uses TRBV5-4 and TRBJ2-7; a weak D match, TRBD1 (6 bases). Trimming pared 4 bases from V and 3 bases from J, leaving 11 bases between. The CDR3 is made up of 13 amino acids. Germline V gene data show CDR1 as SGHNT and CDR2 as YYREEE (reference sequence). This CDR3 reads CASSGDNLYEQYF. CDR3 DNA: TGTGCCAGCAGCGGGGACAACCTCTACGAGCAGTACTTC.

This clone turned up a few times. The J gene is TRBJ2-2, the V gene TRBV13, with a weak D call TRBD1 (5 bases). Germline lookup yields CDR1 PRHDT and CDR2 FYEKMQ (reference sequence). The CDR3 is 14 amino acids. V was trimmed by 9 bases and J by 1 base, leaving 12 bases between them. In DNA, the CDR3 is TGTGCCAGTCGGCCTCAGGGGAACACCGGGGAGCTGTTTTTT. The encoded protein is CASRPQGNTGELFF.

This chain links TRBV5-1 with TRBJ2-1, with 10 positions matching TRBD2. Germline CDR1 SGHRS, CDR2 YFSETQ. The ends lost 0 bases at V and 0 bases at J; junction bases unmatched: 9. This CDR3 is 19 amino acids long. CDR3 nucleotide sequence: TGCGCCAGCAGCTTGGTTGGTAGCGGGGGGCCTCACTCCTACAATGAGCAGTTCTTC. Its protein is CASSLVGSGGPHSYNEQFF.

The rearrangement links TRBV9 to TRBJ2-3; TRBD2 matches at 11 bases. V shed 3 bases, J shed 3 bases, and the junction held 3 bases outside the gene matches. Germline V gives CDR1 SGDLS, CDR2 YYNGEE. The CDR3 is 15 residues long. CDR3 bases: TGTGCCAGCAGCGCGACTAGCGGGGAGACAGATACGCAGTATTTT. This encodes CASSATSGETDTQYF.

The chain employs TRBV9 and TRBJ1-1; D not resolved. Germline V CDR1 and CDR2: SGDLS, YYNGEE. V lost 3 bases and J 4 bases, leaving 10 bases between the germline ends. This CDR3 contains 13 residues. The CDR3 sequence: CASSAFMGTEAFF. Written as DNA, the CDR3 is TGTGCCAGCAGCGCGTTTATGGGCACTGAAGCTTTCTTT.

The chain uses TRBV5-5 and TRBJ1-1, with 8 bases lining up with TRBD1. Germline trimming cut 2 bases from V and 3 bases from J; bases unmatched to any gene: 0. The CDR3 contains 13 residues. Germline CDR1 is SGHKS and CDR2 is YYEKEE (reference sequence). In nucleotides, the CDR3 is TGTGCCAGCAGCTTACAGGGGGACACTGAAGCTTTCTTT. It specifies CASSLQGDTEAFF.

V is TRBV29-1 and J is TRBJ1-1; the D is unclear. The germline V and J ends were trimmed by 3 bases and 11 bases, with 16 bases remaining between them. The length of the CDR3 is 12 residues. From germline, CDR1 is SQVTM and CDR2 ANQGSEA. For the CDR3, the DNA is TGCAGCGTTGAGGGTCGACCTGGTCGGGCTTTCTTT. It is translated as CSVEGRPGRAFF.

This chain joins TRBV7-2 and TRBJ1-1; tentative D call: TRBD1 (5 bases). The germline gives CDR1 SGHTA, CDR2 FQGNSA. Deletions cut 6 bases from V and 6 bases from J, with 17 bases between. CDR3 length: 14 residues. This CDR3 is CASSWDVGGAEAFF. CDR3 nucleotide sequence: TGTGCCAGCAGTTGGGACGTGGGAGGCGCTGAAGCTTTCTTT.

This clone is categorized as medium-sized. This rearrangement joins TRBV12-3 or TRBV12-4 to TRBJ1-4; 7 positions match TRBD1. CDR3 size: 13 residues. V gave up 5 bases and J gave up 11 bases; unmatched junction bases: 8. CDR3: CASSALGQPKLFF. The DNA for the CDR3 is TGTGCCAGCAGTGCCCTGGGACAGCCGAAACTGTTTTTT.

V usage is TRBV3-1 (or the pseudogene TRBV3-2) and J usage is TRBJ2-3; D is uncertain. This CDR3 spans 14 amino acids. V was clipped by 3 bases and J by 0 bases, with 7 bases between them. Germline V CDR1 and CDR2: LGHDT, YNNKEL (reference sequence). The CDR3 is CASSQVSSTDTQYF. In nucleotides, the CDR3 is TGTGCCAGCAGCCAGGTGTCTAGCACAGATACGCAGTATTTT.

This chain uses TRBV4-3 with TRBJ2-4; D may be TRBD1 (6 bases). The germline V gene encodes CDR1 LGHNA and CDR2 YSLEER. The CDR3 runs to 15 residues. Trimming left V 4 bases short and J 5 bases short, with 15 bases between. This CDR3 is CASSPFVGAQNIQYF. The CDR3 DNA reads TGCGCCAGCAGCCCCTTTGTGGGGGCCCAAAACATTCAGTACTTC.

In its sample, this clone was seen a few times. At the DNA level, this CDR3 is encoded by other sequences in the same sample as well. The chain employs TRBV4-3 and TRBJ2-7, with 7 bases matching TRBD2. The CDR3 has 15 residues. CDR1 and CDR2 (germline): LGHNA, YSLEER. V was clipped by 0 bases and J by 3 bases; unmatched bases: 5. Here the CDR3 DNA reads TGCGCCAGCAGCCAAGAGAGTAGCGGGCGCTACGAGCAGTACTTC. This codes for CASSQESSGRYEQYF.

This clone is medium-sized in the sample. The chain carries TRBV7-9 and TRBJ2-1; the match to TRBD2 covers 7 bases. V was clipped by 4 bases and J by 5 bases; unmatched bases: 8. Looked up from germline, CDR1 is SEHNR and CDR2 is FQNEAQ (reference sequence). The CDR3 length is 15 residues. The CDR3 DNA sequence: TGTGCCAGCAGCTCCACACGGGCGGGAGACAATGAGCAGTTCTTC. Protein: CASSSTRAGDNEQFF.

CDR3 amino acids: CASSLKQGGNTEAFF. The CDR3 DNA sequence: TGTGCCAGCAGTTTAAAGCAGGGCGGGAACACTGAAGCTTTCTTT. The gene calls are TRBV27 and TRBJ1-1; D is perhaps TRBD1 (5 bases). The CDR3 contains 15 residues. CDR1 MNHEY and CDR2 SMNVEV come from the germline V gene (reference sequence). Trimming pared 2 bases from V and 1 base from J, leaving 11 bases between.

The rearrangement joins TRBV13 to TRBJ1-4; D perhaps matches TRBD1 (6 bases). V lost 4 bases to trimming and J lost 3 bases, with 12 bases between them. The length of the CDR3 is 15 residues. CDR1 is PRHDT and CDR2 is FYEKMQ in the germline V gene (reference sequence). Written as DNA, the CDR3 is TGTGCCAGCAGCTCACGGGACATCTCTAATGAAAAACTGTTTTTT. Encoded protein: CASSSRDISNEKLFF.

Here the CDR3 DNA reads TGTGCCAGCAGTATGTCGGGAGACTCTGGAAACACCATATATTTT. Its translation: CASSMSGDSGNTIYF. V usage is TRBV6-5 and J usage is TRBJ1-3; D gene uncertain. The V end was cut by 5 bases, the J end by 0 bases, with 11 bases between. Germline V CDR1 and CDR2: MNHEY, SVGAGI. The CDR3 covers 15 residues.

This rearrangement joins TRBV6-4 to TRBJ1-2, with D maybe TRBD1 (5 bases). Trimming cost V 4 bases and J 2 bases, with 11 bases left between them. The germline V gene encodes CDR1 MRHNA and CDR2 SNTAGT. The CDR3 is 14 amino acids. CDR3 coding DNA: TGTGCCAGCAGTGCTTCCAGGGAGAACTATGGCTACACCTTC. Its protein product is CASSASRENYGYTF.

The V and J genes are TRBV9 and TRBJ2-2, with 8 bases matching TRBD2. Germline CDR1 reads SGDLS; CDR2 reads YYNGEE. J gave up 7 bases and V 4 bases, and 3 bases lay outside the gene matches. The CDR3 totals 13 residues. CDR3 coding DNA: TGTGCCAGCAGCCCGACTAGCGTCGGGGAGCTGTTTTTT. Translating gives CASSPTSVGELFF. Combining the CDR3 with reference TRBV9 and TRBJ2-2 gives the whole variable domain DSGVTQTPKHLITATGQRVTLRCSPRSGDLSVYWYQQSLDQGLQFLIQYYNGEERAKGNILERFSAQQFPDLHSELNLSSLELGDSALYFCASSPTSVGELFFGEGSRLTVL.

For this clone: The limits of the CDR3 on the DNA are not certain, so only TCRdb's listed CDR3 is given. The V call is TRBV27, the J call TRBJ1-2. The CDR3 extends over 11 residues, inclusive of both ends. Germline V lookup: CDR1 MNHEY, CDR2 SMNVEV (reference sequence). This CDR3 reads CASSFGGGTIF.

The genes are TRBV4-3 and TRBJ2-6; tentative D call: TRBD1 (5 bases). V lost 0 bases and J 0 bases, leaving 9 bases between the germline ends. The CDR3 sequence is 17 residues long. Germline V gives CDR1 LGHNA, CDR2 YSLEER. The CDR3 sequence is CASSQDDSSSGANVLTF. CDR3 coding DNA: TGCGCCAGCAGCCAAGATGACAGTAGCTCTGGGGCCAACGTCCTGACTTTC.

About this clone: One junction end does not reproduce the germline sequence, and a read error may be involved. The V call is TRBV6-2 or TRBV6-3, the J call TRBJ1-1; D is ambiguous. The CDR3 loop spans 14 amino acids. Germline V CDR1 and CDR2: MNHEY, SVGEGT. The CDR3 reads CASSYLSRGTEAFF. The CDR3 nucleotides read TGTGCCAGCAGCTACTTGTCCAGAGGGACTGAAGCTTTCTTT.

The V and J genes are TRBV4-3 and TRBJ1-2; D gene uncertain. V shed 0 bases and J shed 5 bases, with 13 bases lying between them. CDR3 size: 15 residues. CDR1 and CDR2 from the germline V gene are LGHNA and YSLEER. The CDR3 protein is CASSQEELGVYGYTF. The CDR3 coding sequence is TGCGCCAGCAGCCAAGAGGAGTTAGGAGTTTATGGCTACACCTTC.

The chain carries TRBV7-2 and TRBJ2-1, with D tentatively TRBD1 (6 bases). The CDR3 loop spans 12 amino acids. Germline V gene sequence: CDR1 SGHTA, CDR2 FQGNSA. Trimming stripped 2 bases from V and 8 bases from J, with 7 bases between. CDR3 loop: CASSLSGDEQFF. CDR3 DNA: TGTGCCAGCAGCTTATCAGGGGATGAGCAGTTCTTC.

The chain carries TRBV27 and TRBJ2-1; 9 nucleotides align to TRBD2. The V gene's germline CDR1 is MNHEY and CDR2 SMNVEV (reference sequence). Unmatched junction bases numbered 9, after V lost 7 bases and J lost 5 bases. The CDR3 length is 15 residues. CDR3 DNA sequence: TGTGCCAGCAACACCGGACTAGCGCCCAACAATGAGCAGTTCTTC. It specifies CASNTGLAPNNEQFF.

V and J are TRBV4-3 and TRBJ1-5, with TRBD1 matching 7 bases. The CDR3 covers 15 residues. From germline, CDR1 is LGHNA and CDR2 YSLEER. V lost 5 bases to trimming and J lost 3 bases; unmatched junction nucleotides: 7. This CDR3 reads CASSVTQGDNQPQHF. CDR3 sequence (DNA): TGCGCCAGCAGCGTCACGCAGGGGGACAATCAGCCCCAGCATTTT.

The V gene is TRBV9, the J gene TRBJ2-4; D possibly corresponds to TRBD2 (6 bases). The CDR3 is 15 residues long. Germline V gene data show CDR1 as SGDLS and CDR2 as YYNGEE. Deletions cut 2 bases from V and 0 bases from J, with 9 bases between. CDR3 sequence: CASSVRGLAKNIQYF. The DNA of the CDR3 is TGTGCCAGCAGCGTGAGGGGACTAGCCAAAAACATTCAGTACTTC.

J is TRBJ2-2 and V is TRBV4-1; D uncertain. In germline, CDR1 is MGHRA, CDR2 YSYEKL. V gave up 3 bases and J gave up 8 bases, with 13 bases separating them. The CDR3 loop spans 14 amino acids. The DNA for the CDR3 is TGCGCCAGCAGCCAGCTCAGTAATAAGGGGGAGCTGTTTTTT. This translates into CASSQLSNKGELFF.

The chain employs TRBV3-1 (or the pseudogene TRBV3-2) and TRBJ2-1, with 10 bases that match TRBD2. After removal of 0 bases from V and 10 bases from J, the junction contained 6 bases not matched to a gene. CDR3 size: 15 residues. The germline CDR1 and CDR2 sequences are LGHDT and YNNKEL (reference sequence). CDR3 protein: CASSQELWGLAEQFF. The CDR3 nucleotides are TGTGCCAGCAGCCAAGAATTGTGGGGACTAGCGGAGCAGTTCTTC.